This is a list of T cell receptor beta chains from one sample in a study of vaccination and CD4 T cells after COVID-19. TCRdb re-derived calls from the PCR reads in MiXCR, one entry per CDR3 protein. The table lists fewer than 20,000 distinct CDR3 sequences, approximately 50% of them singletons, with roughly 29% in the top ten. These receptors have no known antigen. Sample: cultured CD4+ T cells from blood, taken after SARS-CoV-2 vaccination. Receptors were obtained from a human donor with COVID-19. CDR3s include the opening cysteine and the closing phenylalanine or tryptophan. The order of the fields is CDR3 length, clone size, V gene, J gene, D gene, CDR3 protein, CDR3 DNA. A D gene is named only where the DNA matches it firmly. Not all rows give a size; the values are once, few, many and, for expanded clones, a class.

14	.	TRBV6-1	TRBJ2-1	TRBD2	CASSSGGAFNEQFF	TGTGCCAGCAGTAGCGGGGGGGCCTTCAATGAGCAGTTCTTC
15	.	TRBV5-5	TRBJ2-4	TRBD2	CASSRGASGAREGYF	TGTGCCAGCAGCCGAGGGGCTAGCGGGGCCCGGGAGGGTTACTTC
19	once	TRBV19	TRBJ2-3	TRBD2	CASSKETSGGWTSTDTQYF	TGTGCCAGTAGTAAAGAGACTAGCGGGGGGTGGACTAGCACAGATACGCAGTATTTT
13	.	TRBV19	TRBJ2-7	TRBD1	CASSRQGWYEQYF	TGTGCCAGTAGCCGACAGGGATGGTACGAGCAGTACTTC
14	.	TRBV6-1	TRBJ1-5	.	CASSPSGTNQPQHF	TGTGCCAGCAGTCCATCAGGGACTAATCAGCCCCAGCATTTT
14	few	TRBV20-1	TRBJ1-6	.	CSAEPTGVFSPLHF	TGCAGTGCCGAACCAACGGGGGTTTTTTCACCCCTCCACTTT
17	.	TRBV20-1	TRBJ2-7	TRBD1	CSAGLDREPQPPHEQYF	TGCAGTGCTGGGCTCGACAGGGAACCACAACCACCGCACGAGCAGTACTTC
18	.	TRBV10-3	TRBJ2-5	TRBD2	CAISAPDGAVAGRETQYF	TGTGCCATCAGTGCGCCGGACGGGGCAGTAGCGGGGCGGGAGACCCAGTACTTC
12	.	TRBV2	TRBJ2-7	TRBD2	CATSGEYYEQYF	TGTGCCACTAGCGGGGAGTACTACGAGCAGTACTTC
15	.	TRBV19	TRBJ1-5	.	CASSPNGGSGQPQHF	TGTGCCAGTAGTCCAAACGGGGGTTCGGGTCAGCCCCAGCATTTT
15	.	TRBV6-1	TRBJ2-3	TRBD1	CASSDGQGVTDTQYF	TGTGCCAGCAGTGATGGACAGGGTGTTACAGATACGCAGTATTTT
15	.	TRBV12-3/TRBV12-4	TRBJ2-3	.	CASSFLRSSTDTQYF	TGTGCCAGCAGTTTTTTGCGGTCTAGCACAGATACGCAGTATTTT
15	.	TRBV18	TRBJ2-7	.	CASSSISTGSYEQYF	TGTGCCAGCTCATCCATTTCCACAGGGTCCTACGAGCAGTACTTC
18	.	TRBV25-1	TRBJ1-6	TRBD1	CASSRGDSSSSYNSPLHF	TGTGCCAGCAGCCGTGGGGACAGCTCCAGCTCCTATAATTCACCCCTCCACTTT
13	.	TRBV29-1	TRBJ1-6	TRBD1	CSVGTGYNSPLHF	TGCAGCGTGGGGACAGGGTATAATTCACCCCTCCACTTT
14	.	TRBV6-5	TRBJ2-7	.	CASSSPGGSYEQYF	TGTGCCAGCAGTTCCCCCGGGGGTAGCTACGAGCAGTACTTC
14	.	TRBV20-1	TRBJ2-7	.	CSARGGVSSYEQYF	TGCAGTGCTAGAGGGGGAGTGAGCTCCTACGAGCAGTACTTC
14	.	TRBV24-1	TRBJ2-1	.	CATSDFRGGGEQFF	TGTGCCACCAGTGATTTCAGAGGGGGTGGTGAGCAGTTCTTC
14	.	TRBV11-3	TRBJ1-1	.	CASSLNWEGAEAFF	TGTGCCAGCAGCTTAAATTGGGAGGGCGCTGAAGCTTTCTTT
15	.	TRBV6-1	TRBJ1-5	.	CASTLLAVSNQPQHF	TGTGCCAGCACCCTTTTAGCCGTCAGCAATCAGCCCCAGCATTTT
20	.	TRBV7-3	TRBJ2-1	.	CASSARQEFLALSSYNEQFF	TGTGCCAGCAGCGCCCGGCAAGAGTTTTTAGCCCTGAGCTCCTACAATGAGCAGTTCTTC
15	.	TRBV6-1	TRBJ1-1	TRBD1	CASRPRDRSPFEAFF	TGTGCCAGCAGGCCCCGGGACAGGAGCCCTTTTGAAGCTTTCTTT
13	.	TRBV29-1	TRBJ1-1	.	CSVVVGRNTEAFF	TGCAGCGTTGTGGTGGGGAGGAACACTGAAGCTTTCTTT
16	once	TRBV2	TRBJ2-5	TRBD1	CASSRQGPTGEETQYF	TGTGCCAGCAGTCGACAGGGGCCCACAGGGGAAGAGACCCAGTACTTC
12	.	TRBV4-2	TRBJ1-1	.	CASSQGPTEAFF	TGTGCCAGCAGCCAGGGTCCGACTGAAGCTTTCTTT
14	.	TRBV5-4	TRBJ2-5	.	CASSLVGQQETQYF	TGTGCCAGCAGCTTGGTAGGACAGCAAGAGACCCAGTACTTC
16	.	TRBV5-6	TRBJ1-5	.	CASSGRLLGANQPQHF	TGTGCCAGCAGCGGTCGGCTTCTGGGGGCCAATCAGCCCCAGCATTTT
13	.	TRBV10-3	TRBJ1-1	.	CATDGGRNTEAFF	TGTGCCACCGATGGAGGGCGGAACACTGAAGCTTTCTTT
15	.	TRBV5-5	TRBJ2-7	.	CASRSSGTGIYEQYF	TGTGCCAGCAGGTCATCCGGGACTGGGATATACGAGCAGTACTTC
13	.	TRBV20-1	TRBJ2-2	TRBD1	CSAGTGVTGELFF	TGCAGTGCGGGGACAGGGGTGACCGGGGAGCTGTTTTTT
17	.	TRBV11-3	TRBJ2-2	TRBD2	CASSFSGEVANTGELFF	TGTGCCAGCAGCTTCAGCGGGGAAGTTGCGAACACCGGGGAGCTGTTTTTT
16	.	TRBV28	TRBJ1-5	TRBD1	CASWPGTGGPSQPQHF	TGTGCCAGCTGGCCCGGGACAGGGGGACCCAGTCAGCCCCAGCATTTT
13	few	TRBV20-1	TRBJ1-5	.	CSAIGDGNQPQHF	TGCAGTGCTATAGGGGATGGCAATCAGCCCCAGCATTTT
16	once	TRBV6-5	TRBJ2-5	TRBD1	CASSYPRTGDVETQYF	TGTGCCAGCAGTTACCCACGGACAGGGGATGTGGAGACCCAGTACTTC
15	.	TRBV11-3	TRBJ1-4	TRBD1	CASSPGQGSNEKLFF	TGTGCCAGCAGCCCGGGACAGGGATCTAATGAAAAACTGTTTTTT
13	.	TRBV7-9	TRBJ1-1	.	CASSYLGNTEAFF	TGTGCCAGCAGTTACCTGGGGAACACTGAAGCTTTCTTT
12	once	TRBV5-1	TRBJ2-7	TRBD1	CASSQQGDEQYF	TGCGCCAGCAGCCAACAGGGGGACGAGCAGTACTTC
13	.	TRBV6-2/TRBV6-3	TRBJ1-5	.	CASSSGRLQPQHF	TGTGCCAGCAGTTCGGGGCGGCTTCAGCCCCAGCATTTT
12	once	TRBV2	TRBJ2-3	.	CASRIAPDTQYF	TGTGCCAGCAGGATAGCGCCAGATACGCAGTATTTT
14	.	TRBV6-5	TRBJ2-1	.	CASSYGGPTDEQFF	TGTGCCAGCAGTTACGGGGGACCCACAGATGAGCAGTTCTTC
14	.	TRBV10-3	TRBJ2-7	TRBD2	CASQGTSGGGEQYF	TGTGCCTCTCAAGGGACTAGCGGGGGAGGCGAGCAGTACTTC
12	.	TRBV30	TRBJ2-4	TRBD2	CAWSVPGGQKYF	TGTGCCTGGAGTGTACCGGGGGGGCAGAAGTACTTC
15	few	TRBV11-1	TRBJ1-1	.	CASSLWSGPNTEAFF	TGTGCCAGCAGCTTATGGTCGGGGCCTAACACTGAAGCTTTCTTT
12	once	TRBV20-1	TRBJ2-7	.	CSARGQDYEQYF	TGCAGTGCTAGAGGACAGGACTACGAGCAGTACTTC
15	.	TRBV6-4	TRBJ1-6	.	CASSMALGGNSPLHF	TGTGCCAGCAGTATGGCTCTAGGAGGTAATTCACCCCTCCACTTT
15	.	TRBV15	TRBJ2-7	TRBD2	CATSPGGSGEAQQYF	TGTGCCACCAGCCCGGGTGGGAGCGGGGAAGCCCAGCAGTACTTC
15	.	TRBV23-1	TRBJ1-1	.	CASSQSYLSNTEAFF	TGCGCCAGCAGTCAATCGTACCTTTCAAACACTGAAGCTTTCTTT
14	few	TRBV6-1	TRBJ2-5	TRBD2	CASKGSGLGETQYF	TGTGCCAGCAAAGGTAGCGGGCTTGGAGAGACCCAGTACTTC
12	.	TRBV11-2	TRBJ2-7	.	CASSLHSYEQYF	TGTGCCAGCAGCTTGCACTCCTACGAGCAGTACTTC
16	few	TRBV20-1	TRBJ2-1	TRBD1	CSARGSPGQVVNEQFF	TGCAGTGCTAGAGGTTCTCCGGGACAGGTGGTCAATGAGCAGTTCTTC
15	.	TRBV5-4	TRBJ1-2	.	CASSFGSGIRDGYTF	TGTGCTAGCAGCTTCGGTAGCGGGATTCGGGATGGCTACACCTTC
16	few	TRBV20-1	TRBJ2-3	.	CSASRRKTPPRDTQYF	TGCAGTGCTTCCCGACGGAAAACTCCACCCAGGGATACGCAGTATTTT
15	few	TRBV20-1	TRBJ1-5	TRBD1	CSARGQGAGNQPQHF	TGCAGTGCTAGAGGACAGGGGGCGGGCAATCAGCCCCAGCATTTT
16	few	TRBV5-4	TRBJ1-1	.	CASSLKGPTMNTEAFF	TGTGCCAGCAGCCTAAAGGGACCGACGATGAACACTGAAGCTTTCTTT
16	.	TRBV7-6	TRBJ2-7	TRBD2	CASSTGLAGGLGEQYF	TGTGCCAGCAGCACAGGACTAGCGGGGGGCCTGGGCGAGCAGTACTTC
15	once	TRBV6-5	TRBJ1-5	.	CASSYSFSSNQPQHF	TGTGCCAGCAGTTACTCTTTCAGTTCCAATCAGCCCCAGCATTTT
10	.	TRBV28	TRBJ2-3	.	CASAGGTQYF	TGTGCCAGTGCCGGGGGTACGCAGTATTTT
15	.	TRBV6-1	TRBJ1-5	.	CASSPPGRRNQPQHF	TGTGCCAGCAGCCCCCCAGGACGGAGAAATCAGCCCCAGCATTTT
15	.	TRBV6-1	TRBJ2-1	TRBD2	CASSRTGTNYNEQFF	TGTGCCAGCAGTCGGACCGGGACTAACTACAATGAGCAGTTCTTC